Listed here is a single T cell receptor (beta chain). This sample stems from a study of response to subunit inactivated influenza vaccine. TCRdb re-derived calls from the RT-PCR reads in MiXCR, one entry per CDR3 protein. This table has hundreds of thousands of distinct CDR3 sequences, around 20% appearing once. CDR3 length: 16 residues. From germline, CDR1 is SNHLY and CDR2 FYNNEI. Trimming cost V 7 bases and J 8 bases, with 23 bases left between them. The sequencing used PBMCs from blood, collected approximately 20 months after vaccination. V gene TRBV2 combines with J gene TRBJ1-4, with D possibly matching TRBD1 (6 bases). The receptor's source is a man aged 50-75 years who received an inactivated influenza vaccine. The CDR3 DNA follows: TGTGCCAGCACCCATAGGAGAGGGGGGCTTCGGGAAAAACTGTTTTTT. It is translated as CASTHRRGGLREKLFF.